These 28 T cell receptor beta chains came from one sample sequenced in a study of T cell responses to AZD1222 COVID-19 vaccine. Some clones are missing from TCRdb's copy, which holds only in-frame ones; the method was immunoSEQ multiplex PCR. This sample has about 83,000 clones, with more than 75% found just once. The material sequenced was peripheral blood, taken on day 0 of MenACWY control vaccination. The receptors shown here come from an adult in good health.

The rearrangement uses TRBV5-1 and TRBJ1-4, with 8 bases identical to TRBD1. The V segment lost 2 bases and the J segment 8 bases; nucleotides outside the gene matches: 11. This CDR3 is built from 16 residues. Germline lookup yields CDR1 SGHRS and CDR2 YFSETQ. CDR3 protein: CASSLTAVQGAEKLFF. CDR3 coding DNA: TGCGCCAGCAGCTTAACCGCCGTCCAGGGGGCGGAAAAACTGTTTTTT.

The rearrangement links TRBV7-8 to TRBJ1-3, with D possibly being TRBD1 (5 bases). The CDR3 sequence is 15 residues long. V lost 2 bases and J 2 bases, leaving 10 bases between the germline ends. The germline gives CDR1 SGHVS, CDR2 FQNEAQ. The CDR3 DNA sequence: TGTGCCAGCAGCTTACCGACAGTAACTGGAAACACCATATATTTT. Translation gives CASSLPTVTGNTIYF.

This clone appeared a single time. V is TRBV6-5 and J is TRBJ1-5; D remains ambiguous. This CDR3 region has 13 residues. V was cut by 8 bases and J by 3 bases, with 11 bases left in between. CDR1 MNHEY and CDR2 SVGAGI come from the germline V gene. Here the CDR3 DNA reads TGTGCCAGCTCTTTCTCGATCAATCAGCCCCAGCATTTT. This gives the protein CASSFSINQPQHF.

The V and J genes are TRBV6-4 and TRBJ2-7; the match to TRBD2 covers 7 bases. Germline V lookup: CDR1 MRHNA, CDR2 SNTAGT. V shed 9 bases, J shed 4 bases, and the junction held 12 bases outside the gene matches. This CDR3 contains 14 residues. CDR3 DNA sequence: TGTGCCAGGGAGGGAGGGAGCGATGAATACGAGCAGTACTTC. The encoded protein is CAREGGSDEYEQYF.

The chain links TRBV10-2 to TRBJ2-1; D possibly corresponds to TRBD1 (5 bases). Germline lookup yields CDR1 WSHSY and CDR2 SAAADI. V lost 0 bases and J lost 0, with 12 bases in between. This CDR3 comprises 17 residues. DNA for the CDR3: TGCGCCAGCAGTGAGTCACGTGGGGCTAGCTCCTACAATGAGCAGTTCTTC. Encoded protein: CASSESRGASSYNEQFF.

The J gene is TRBJ1-2, the V gene TRBV28; no definite D call. The CDR3 spans 13 residues. Trimming removed 6 bases from V and 7 bases from J, with 15 bases in between. Looked up from germline, CDR1 is MDHEN and CDR2 is SYDVKM. CDR3 residues: CASRYNPVPGYTF. DNA of the CDR3: TGTGCCAGCAGATATAACCCGGTTCCTGGCTACACCTTC.

The V and J genes are TRBV25-1 and TRBJ2-7, with a weak D call TRBD2 (6 bases). The CDR3 covers 14 residues. The V gene lost 3 bases and the J gene lost 1 base, with 10 bases spanning the gap. Germline loops: CDR1 MGHDK, CDR2 SYGVNS. CDR3 bases: TGTGCCAGCAGTGATCCCGGGAGTTCCTACGAGCAGTACTTC. Its protein product is CASSDPGSSYEQYF.

This clone was counted only a few times. The chain has TRBV5-8 and TRBJ2-3; the match to TRBD1 covers 10 bases. Germline V gene sequence: CDR1 SGHTS, CDR2 YDEGEE. The CDR3 totals 14 residues. The ends lost 4 bases at V and 7 bases at J; junction bases unmatched: 6. The CDR3 loop is CASSPRQGANTQYF. The CDR3 nucleotides are TGTGCCAGCAGCCCCCGACAGGGGGCAAATACGCAGTATTTT. The whole variable domain, remainder taken from reference TRBV5-8 and TRBJ2-3, is EAGVTQSPTHLIKTRGQQATLRCSPISGHTSVYWYQQALGLGLQFLLWYDEGEERNRGNFPPRFSGRQFPNYSSELNVNALELEDSALYLCASSPRQGANTQYFGPGTRLTVL.

This chain joins TRBV28 and TRBJ1-5; D call uncertain. V was pared by 4 bases and J by 4 bases, with 11 bases between. The germline gives CDR1 MDHEN, CDR2 SYDVKM. The CDR3 length is 14 residues. The CDR3 protein is CASSYWSKNQPQHF. The CDR3 DNA is TGTGCCAGCAGTTATTGGAGTAAAAATCAGCCCCAGCATTTT.

The chain recombines TRBV19 with TRBJ2-7, with 8 bases aligning to TRBD2. Germline CDR1 and CDR2: LNHDA and SQIVND (reference sequence). V was clipped by 6 bases and J by 4 bases; unmatched bases: 5. The CDR3 extends over 13 amino acids. CDR3 sequence reads: CASRASGGYEQYF. CDR3 in DNA: TGTGCCAGTAGAGCCAGCGGGGGATACGAGCAGTACTTC.

The chain recombines TRBV6-5 with TRBJ2-7; D is possibly TRBD1 (6 bases). V gave up 6 bases and J gave up 3 bases, with 15 bases separating them. Per germline, CDR1 MNHEY and CDR2 SVGAGI. The CDR3 is 14 amino acids. This CDR3 is CASRRPDRYYEQYF. The CDR3 DNA reads as TGTGCCAGCAGACGACCGGACAGATACTACGAGCAGTACTTC.

This clone was seen a few times. V usage is TRBV10-3 and J usage is TRBJ2-3; TRBD2 is a possible D gene (5 bases). Per germline, CDR1 ENHRY and CDR2 SYGVKD. V lost 0 bases, J lost 3 bases, and 7 bases lay in between. The CDR3 runs to 14 residues. The CDR3 loop reads CAISESRDTDTQYF. CDR3 sequence (DNA): TGTGCCATCAGTGAGTCTCGGGATACAGATACGCAGTATTTT.

This chain uses TRBV12-3 or TRBV12-4 with TRBJ1-2; D call uncertain. V was shortened by 5 bases and J by 4 bases, with 8 bases between the two germline ends. The length of the CDR3 is 12 residues. DNA for the CDR3: TGTGCCAGCAGTCCTCGAGCCTATGGCTACACCTTC. Protein: CASSPRAYGYTF.

The chain carries TRBV6-5 and TRBJ1-5; TRBD1 might be the D (5 bases). V was pared by 4 bases and J by 1 base, with 14 bases between. Germline V lookup: CDR1 MNHEY, CDR2 SVGAGI. The CDR3 totals 16 residues. The CDR3 DNA reads as TGTGCCAGCAGTTTCCCAACTCGGGGGAGCAATCAGCCCCAGCATTTT. It codes for CASSFPTRGSNQPQHF.

The J gene is TRBJ2-7, the V gene TRBV11-2, with D tentatively TRBD1 or TRBD2 (6 bases each). CDR3 length: 17 residues. Germline V gene data show CDR1 as SGHAT and CDR2 as FQNNGV. V gave up 2 bases and J gave up 4 bases, with 21 bases separating them. DNA of the CDR3: TGTGCCAGCAGCTTAATCGGGGGCCCTACACGCCCTTACGAGCAGTACTTC. Protein sequence: CASSLIGGPTRPYEQYF.

The gene calls are TRBV19 and TRBJ2-4; weak D call: TRBD1 (5 bases). The CDR3 has 15 amino acids. V gave up 9 bases and J gave up 5 bases, with 20 bases separating them. Per the germline V gene, CDR1 is LNHDA and CDR2 is SQIVND (reference sequence). The CDR3 loop is CASCPWWGEENIQYF. In DNA form, the CDR3 reads TGTGCCAGCTGCCCTTGGTGGGGCGAGGAAAACATTCAGTACTTC.

Note on this clone: The junction differs from germline at one of its ends, possibly a read error. The genes are TRBV6-4 and TRBJ2-3; a weak D match, TRBD1 (6 bases). Germline V CDR1 and CDR2: MRHNA, SNTAGT. This CDR3 spans 15 amino acids. The CDR3 DNA is TGTGCCAGCACAACAGGCCAGGGGAGCATAGATACGCAGTATTTT. This gives the protein CASTTGQGSIDTQYF.

The CDR3 bases are TGTGCCAGCAGCTTACGCTCCATCTCGGGGGAAAAACTGTTTTTT. This codes for CASSLRSISGEKLFF. The chain couples TRBV7-2 to TRBJ1-4; D ambiguous. This CDR3 is built from 15 residues. The germline V gene has CDR1 SGHTA and CDR2 FQGNSA. The V end lost 2 bases, the J end lost 8 bases, and 15 bases lay between the germline ends.

The chain uses TRBV27 and TRBJ2-4; D possibly matches TRBD1 or TRBD2 (5 bases each). This CDR3 is 13 amino acids long. Germline CDR1 is MNHEY and CDR2 is SMNVEV (reference sequence). V shed 7 bases and J shed 8 bases, with 15 bases lying between them. The CDR3 DNA is TGTGCCAGCATGGCTCAGGGCGGGTACATTCAGTACTTC. It translates to CASMAQGGYIQYF.

This sequence joins TRBV27 and TRBJ2-1; D call uncertain. The germline V gene has CDR1 MNHEY and CDR2 SMNVEV (reference sequence). With 0 bases removed from V and 3 bases from J, the gap between germline ends came to 6 bases. The length of the CDR3 is 14 residues. CDR3 sequence (DNA): TGTGCCAGCAGTTTATCCGCTAGCTACAATGAGCAGTTCTTC. This translates into CASSLSASYNEQFF.

The gene calls are TRBV29-1 and TRBJ2-3; 8 nucleotides line up with TRBD2. The CDR3 is made up of 18 amino acids. Germline loops: CDR1 SQVTM, CDR2 ANQGSEA. V lost 3 bases and J lost 1; bases outside the gene matches: 15. CDR3 protein: CSVEATSTSGIRTDTQYF. The CDR3 DNA reads as TGCAGCGTTGAGGCGACTTCTACTAGCGGTATACGCACAGATACGCAGTATTTT.

This chain links TRBV6-2 or TRBV6-3 with TRBJ1-5, with 12 bases matching TRBD1. The CDR3 totals 18 residues. V trimming: 1 base; J trimming: 0 bases; junction bases outside the gene matches: 4. Per the germline V gene, CDR1 is MNHEY and CDR2 is SVGEGT. The CDR3 DNA is TGTGCCAGCAGTTACTGGGGACAGGGGGCTTATAGCAATCAGCCCCAGCATTTT. This gives the protein CASSYWGQGAYSNQPQHF.

The V call is TRBV28, the J call TRBJ1-5, with D unclear. The germline V gene encodes CDR1 MDHEN and CDR2 SYDVKM. CDR3 length equals 16 residues. V was shortened by 5 bases and J by 3 bases, with 17 bases between the two germline ends. The CDR3 is CASSPQPGFNNQPQHF. The CDR3 DNA is TGTGCCAGCAGTCCCCAACCGGGGTTTAACAATCAGCCCCAGCATTTT. Complete variable domain (other parts from reference TRBV28 and TRBJ1-5): DVKVTQSSRYLVKRTGEKVFLECVQDMDHENMFWYRQDPGLGLRLIYFSYDVKMKEKGDIPEGYSVSREKKERFSLILESASTNQTSMYLCASSPQPGFNNQPQHFGDGTRLSIL.

The V and J genes are TRBV18 and TRBJ2-5; D assignment may be TRBD1 or TRBD2 (5 bases each). In germline, CDR1 is KGHSH, CDR2 LQKENI. The CDR3 contains 16 residues. V lost 0 bases, J lost 5 bases, and 16 bases lay in between. The CDR3 bases are TGTGCCAGCTCACCACCGGGGGTAAAAGGTGGGGAGACCCAGTACTTC. It specifies CASSPPGVKGGETQYF.

The V call is TRBV27, the J call TRBJ1-1; 7 bases fit TRBD1. CDR1 MNHEY and CDR2 SMNVEV come from the germline V gene (reference sequence). Losses at the gene ends were 6 bases for V and 6 bases for J; bases not matched to a gene: 13. This CDR3 is built from 15 residues. This chain's CDR3 is CASSYSGGTLAEAFF. The CDR3 bases are TGTGCCAGCAGCTACTCAGGGGGAACTTTGGCTGAAGCTTTCTTT.

The chain joins TRBV18 to TRBJ1-1; 7 bases are shared with TRBD1. The germline V gene has CDR1 KGHSH and CDR2 LQKENI. CDR3 size: 13 residues. The J segment lost 5 bases and the V segment lost 6 bases, leaving 6 bases of the junction unmatched. The CDR3 sequence is CASSPRQGTEAFF. As DNA, the CDR3 is TGTGCCAGCTCCCCGAGACAGGGAACTGAAGCTTTCTTT.

The rearrangement uses TRBV28 and TRBJ1-2, with unresolved D. The CDR3 is 13 amino acids. V was clipped by 5 bases and J by 0 bases, with 7 bases between them. Germline V gene data show CDR1 as MDHEN and CDR2 as SYDVKM. CDR3 protein: CASSQRANYGYTF. Here the CDR3 DNA reads TGTGCCAGCAGTCAACGCGCTAACTATGGCTACACCTTC.

The V gene is TRBV29-1, the J gene TRBJ1-3; D ambiguous. V lost 5 bases and J lost 4, with 15 bases in between. The CDR3 has 14 residues. Germline lookup yields CDR1 SQVTM and CDR2 ANQGSEA. CDR3 protein: CSVYSGIWGNTIYF. For the CDR3, the DNA is TGCAGCGTTTATTCGGGAATATGGGGAAACACCATATATTTT.